What follows are 29 T cell receptor beta chains derived from one specimen sequenced in a study of T-cell reconstitution after alpha-beta-depleted transplantation in children. Preparing the TCRbeta library involved the use of unique molecular identifiers. TCRdb itself ran the PCR reads through MiXCR, one entry per CDR3 protein. The table has more than 200,000 distinct CDR3 sequences, roughly 24% seen once. Sequences were derived from PBMCs, sampled before TCRalphabeta/CD19-depleted stem cell transplant. The receptors here all came from a girl aged 2-15 years with Fanconi anemia, due to receive a stem cell transplant.

The chain joins TRBV20-1 to TRBJ2-2; no reliable D call. Trimming pared 5 bases from V and 0 bases from J, leaving 7 bases between. The CDR3 covers 13 residues. Germline values: CDR1 DFQATT, CDR2 SNEGSKA (reference sequence). The CDR3 region has the DNA TGCAGTGCTGGAAGCGCGAACACCGGGGAGCTGTTTTTT. The encoded protein is CSAGSANTGELFF.

This clonotype has at least ten counts. The chain joins TRBV7-2 to TRBJ2-3; either TRBD1 or TRBD2 may supply D (6 bases each). The CDR3 contains 17 residues. V was shortened by 8 bases and J by 0 bases, with 21 bases between the two germline ends. Germline CDR1 is SGHTA and CDR2 is FQGNSA. DNA of the CDR3: TGTGCCAGCGGTCCGTTTAAGACGGGGGCCAGCACAGATACGCAGTATTTT. Translating it yields CASGPFKTGASTDTQYF.

This clonotype was seen ten or more times. The chain carries TRBV20-1 and TRBJ2-7; 7 bases match TRBD2. V trimming: 5 bases; J trimming: 6 bases; junction bases outside the gene matches: 13. Germline values: CDR1 DFQATT, CDR2 SNEGSKA (reference sequence). The CDR3 contains 14 residues. The CDR3 loop reads CSAQQLAFPSEQYF. CDR3 bases: TGCAGTGCTCAACAACTAGCGTTCCCCTCCGAGCAGTACTTC.

There are a few counts of this clonotype. The V call is TRBV7-6, the J call TRBJ2-1, with no clear D. The CDR3 is made up of 15 amino acids. Germline CDR1 SGHVS, CDR2 FNYEAQ. V lost 5 bases and J 0 bases, leaving 11 bases between the germline ends. The CDR3: CASSRLEISYNEQFF. As DNA, the CDR3 is TGTGCCAGCAGCCGCCTAGAGATCTCCTACAATGAGCAGTTCTTC. The variable domain in full, completed from reference TRBV7-6 and TRBJ2-1, reads GAGVSQSPRYKVTKRGQDVALRCDPISGHVSLYWYRQALGQGPEFLTYFNYEAQQDKSGLPNDRFSAERPEGSISTLTIQRTEQRDSAMYRCASSRLEISYNEQFFGPGTRLTVL.

This clonotype was seen many times. The chain employs TRBV20-1 and TRBJ2-1, with D possibly TRBD2 on 7 matching bases. This CDR3 is built from 18 residues. V lost 3 bases, J lost 3 bases, and 24 bases lay in between. Looked up from germline, CDR1 is DFQATT and CDR2 is SNEGSKA (reference sequence). The CDR3 nucleotides are TGCAGTGCTAGCTCCCCCCCCTGGACAGCGGGAATCTACAATGAGCAGTTCTTC. Amino acid sequence: CSASSPPWTAGIYNEQFF.

As to this clonotype: At one of its ends the junction is not consistent with the germline gene, which may arise from a read error. The gene calls are TRBV2 and TRBJ2-7, with TRBD1 as a possible D gene (5 bases). Germline-derived CDR1 and CDR2 are SNHLY and FYNNEI. This CDR3 is built from 14 residues. The CDR3 coding sequence is TGTGCTAGCAGTGAGAGGCCAGGACACTACGAGCAGTACTTC. Translation: CASSERPGHYEQYF.

The CDR3 protein is CASRLTGGTGANVLTF. The DNA of the CDR3 is TGTGCCAGCCGGCTGACAGGGGGAACTGGGGCCAACGTCCTGACTTTC. The chain has TRBV6-1 and TRBJ2-6; 9 bases agree with TRBD1. With 8 bases clipped from V and 2 bases from J, the junction kept 7 bases outside the gene matches. The CDR3 is 16 amino acids. CDR1 and CDR2 from the germline V gene are MNHNS and SASEGT.

The chain employs TRBV15 and TRBJ1-2; D unclear. Germline V gene data show CDR1 as LNHNV and CDR2 as YYDKDF (reference sequence). The CDR3 is 13 residues long. V lost 1 base to trimming and J lost 5 bases, with 8 bases between them. The DNA for the CDR3 is TGTGCCACCAGCAGAGGAGGGAGGTATGGCTACACCTTC. Its translation is CATSRGGRYGYTF.

This clonotype came up a few times. V and J are TRBV29-1 and TRBJ1-2; weak D call: TRBD1 (6 bases). Per the germline V gene, CDR1 is SQVTM and CDR2 is ANQGSEA. This CDR3 comprises 11 residues. V was trimmed by 2 bases and J by 12 bases, leaving 13 bases between them. For the CDR3, the DNA is TGCAGCGTTGAAAACAGGGAGGTGGACACCTTC. This encodes CSVENREVDTF.

This clonotype has a handful of counts. The J gene is TRBJ2-1, the V gene TRBV20-1; D is ambiguous. Germline lookup yields CDR1 DFQATT and CDR2 SNEGSKA (reference sequence). This CDR3 comprises 13 residues. Trimming left V 3 bases short and J 1 base short, with 7 bases between. The CDR3 DNA reads TGCAGTGCTAGTGACGGGTCCTACAATGAGCAGTTCTTC. Translation: CSASDGSYNEQFF.

The V gene is TRBV15, the J gene TRBJ2-2; D ambiguous. Trimming took 2 bases from V and 4 from J, leaving 5 bases between them. CDR1 and CDR2 (germline): LNHNV, YYDKDF (reference sequence). The CDR3 is 13 residues long. The CDR3 reads CATSRKVTGELFF. CDR3 DNA sequence: TGTGCCACCAGCAGAAAAGTCACCGGGGAGCTGTTTTTT.

The rearrangement joins TRBV29-1 to TRBJ1-2; D perhaps matches TRBD1 (5 bases). V was shortened by 7 bases and J by 6 bases, with 18 bases between the two germline ends. The germline V gene has CDR1 SQVTM and CDR2 ANQGSEA. The CDR3 contains 13 residues. This CDR3 is CSGGPLGRDGYTF. In nucleotides, the CDR3 is TGCAGCGGGGGACCTCTTGGGAGGGATGGCTACACCTTC.

This clonotype was counted a few times. The chain joins TRBV7-2 to TRBJ2-1; D is possibly TRBD2 (6 bases). The germline V and J ends were trimmed by 2 bases and 5 bases, with 10 bases remaining between them. Germline CDR1 is SGHTA and CDR2 is FQGNSA. This CDR3 spans 14 amino acids. CDR3 sequence reads: CASSLTGVHNEQFF. The CDR3 nucleotides read TGTGCCAGCAGCTTAACGGGGGTACACAATGAGCAGTTCTTC. The full variable domain, its missing parts supplied by reference TRBV7-2 and TRBJ2-1, is GAGVSQSPSNKVTEKGKDVELRCDPISGHTALYWYRQSLGQGLEFLIYFQGNSAPDKSGLPSDRFSAERTGGSVSTLTIQRTQQEDSAVYLCASSLTGVHNEQFFGPGTRLTVL.

V is TRBV29-1 and J is TRBJ1-1; D gene uncertain. Trimming cost V 1 base and J 4 bases, with 7 bases left between them. This CDR3 contains 12 residues. From germline, CDR1 is SQVTM and CDR2 ANQGSEA. CDR3 region: CSVEGWGTEAFF. The CDR3 coding sequence is TGCAGCGTTGAAGGATGGGGCACTGAAGCTTTCTTT.

This chain joins TRBV29-1 and TRBJ2-5, with a tentative D call TRBD2 (6 bases). This CDR3 has 16 residues. Germline CDR1 SQVTM, CDR2 ANQGSEA. V was cut by 0 bases and J by 2 bases, with 16 bases left in between. CDR3 protein: CSVEDWRDSPQETQYF. The DNA for the CDR3 is TGCAGCGTTGAAGACTGGCGGGACTCTCCTCAAGAGACCCAGTACTTC.

A few counts support this clonotype. The V call is TRBV29-1, the J call TRBJ2-1, with 12 bases lining up with TRBD2. Germline CDR1 SQVTM, CDR2 ANQGSEA. V shed 7 bases, J shed 8 bases, and the junction held 9 bases outside the gene matches. The CDR3 totals 14 residues. As DNA, the CDR3 is TGCAGCGCTTCGACTAGCGGGAGTTACCATGAGCAGTTCTTC. Amino acid sequence: CSASTSGSYHEQFF.

Only a few counts were recorded for this clonotype. V usage is TRBV9 and J usage is TRBJ2-4; D is possibly TRBD2 (7 bases). In germline, CDR1 is SGDLS, CDR2 YYNGEE. The CDR3 extends over 14 amino acids. V lost 6 bases and J lost 8, with 18 bases in between. The CDR3 reads CASNLGGGEDIQYF. CDR3 nucleotides: TGTGCCAGCAACCTAGGGGGGGGAGAGGACATTCAGTACTTC.

This clonotype was observed many times. The V and J genes are TRBV7-2 and TRBJ2-1; TRBD2 aligns across 12 bases. The V gene's germline CDR1 is SGHTA and CDR2 FQGNSA. CDR3 length equals 17 residues. Unmatched junction bases numbered 9, after V lost 5 bases and J lost 4 bases. CDR3 nucleotides: TGTGCCAGCAGCGATGGACTAGCGGGGCCCAGATACAATGAGCAGTTCTTC. Translating it yields CASSDGLAGPRYNEQFF.

This clonotype came up many times. This rearrangement joins TRBV29-1 to TRBJ2-6; possibly TRBD2 for D (6 bases). With 1 base removed from V and 2 bases from J, the gap between germline ends came to 15 bases. This CDR3 spans 17 amino acids. The germline gives CDR1 SQVTM, CDR2 ANQGSEA. This CDR3 reads CSVEGRDGFTGANVLTF. The CDR3 DNA reads TGCAGCGTTGAAGGGAGGGACGGATTTACTGGGGCCAACGTCCTGACTTTC.

This clonotype was detected many times. No conserved phenylalanine or tryptophan is present at the end of the CDR3, so a read error is the likely explanation. The DNA is omitted, as the CDR3 cannot be located on it reliably, and the CDR3 follows TCRdb's listing. The chain carries TRBV20-1 and TRBJ2-1; the table's D call of TRBD2 was not tested on the DNA. The germline V gene has CDR1 DFQATT and CDR2 SNEGSKA (reference sequence). The CDR3 region is 11 residues in length, termini included. The CDR3: CSAPLGLEGGL.

A word on this clonotype: A clone one base away is much larger, so this may be a read error. J is TRBJ2-1 and V is TRBV10-2; 13 nucleotides align to TRBD2. Germline assignment: CDR1 WSHSY and CDR2 SAAADI. There are 14 residues in the CDR3. The chain's CDR3 is CATELAGGRNERFF. In nucleotides, the CDR3 is TGCGCCACCGAACTAGCGGGAGGGCGCAATGAGCGGTTCTTC.

This chain's CDR3 is CASSLSGGGNYNEQFF. DNA for the CDR3: TGTGCCAGCAGTTTAAGTGGCGGGGGGAACTACAATGAGCAGTTCTTC. The chain carries TRBV28 and TRBJ2-1; TRBD2 matches 8 bases. The J segment lost 3 bases and the V segment lost 2 bases, leaving 6 bases of the junction unmatched. CDR3 length: 16 amino acids. Germline CDR1 is MDHEN and CDR2 is SYDVKM.

This chain links TRBV5-1 with TRBJ2-5; D not certain. The CDR3 is 15 residues long. Germline CDR1 reads SGHRS; CDR2 reads YFSETQ. Trimming removed 0 bases from V and 0 bases from J, with 9 bases in between. CDR3 DNA: TGCGCCAGCAGCTTGGAGGGTACAGACCAAGAGACCCAGTACTTC. Its protein product is CASSLEGTDQETQYF.

The sample holds many counts of this clonotype. The chain is built from TRBV25-1 and TRBJ2-1; 10 nucleotides line up with TRBD2. Trimming cost V 5 bases and J 8 bases; bases outside gene matches: 3. This CDR3 comprises 13 residues. Germline lookup yields CDR1 MGHDK and CDR2 SYGVNS. Here the CDR3 reads CASSTSGNDEQFF. In nucleotides, the CDR3 is TGTGCCAGCAGTACTAGCGGGAACGATGAGCAGTTCTTC. The whole variable domain, remainder taken from reference TRBV25-1 and TRBJ2-1, is EADIYQTPRYLVIGTGKKITLECSQTMGHDKMYWYQQDPGMELHLIHYSYGVNSTEKGDLSSESTVSRIRTEHFPLTLESARPSHTSQYLCASSTSGNDEQFFGPGTRLTVL.

The V call is TRBV10-3, the J call TRBJ2-1; D is uncertain. Germline V gene lookup returns CDR1 ENHRY and CDR2 SYGVKD. This CDR3 is 12 amino acids long. The V gene lost 5 bases and the J gene lost 7 bases, with 9 bases spanning the gap. CDR3 nucleotides: TGTGCCATCAGTTTAAGGGTTAATGAGCAGTTCTTC. The encoded protein is CAISLRVNEQFF.

The gene calls are TRBV20-1 and TRBJ2-4; D is ambiguous. Looked up from germline, CDR1 is DFQATT and CDR2 is SNEGSKA (reference sequence). The CDR3 covers 15 residues. V lost 0 bases, J lost 7 bases, and 16 bases lay in between. CDR3 DNA: TGCAGTGCTAGAGATGGGTTGAAGGATCGGAACATTCAGTACTTC. It encodes CSARDGLKDRNIQYF.

The V gene is TRBV28, the J gene TRBJ1-2; 7 positions agree with TRBD1. The CDR3 is made up of 15 amino acids. Germline assignment: CDR1 MDHEN and CDR2 SYDVKM. The junction had 7 bases not matched to a gene; V was cut back by 6 bases and J by 0 bases. The CDR3 loop is CASSPAGQSNYGYTF. The CDR3 DNA reads as TGTGCCAGCAGCCCCGCGGGACAGTCTAACTATGGCTACACCTTC.

This clonotype was detected a few times. The V and J genes are TRBV7-9 and TRBJ2-2, with D maybe TRBD1 (6 bases). There are 15 residues in the CDR3. Trimming took 5 bases from V and 5 from J, leaving 15 bases between them. Germline values: CDR1 SEHNR, CDR2 FQNEAQ (reference sequence). CDR3 in DNA: TGTGCCAGCAGCCCTCTGACAGGCTTTACCGGGGAGCTGTTTTTT. This gives the protein CASSPLTGFTGELFF.

V and J are TRBV15 and TRBJ2-7; TRBD2 aligns across 9 bases. Germline V gives CDR1 LNHNV, CDR2 YYDKDF (reference sequence). Unmatched junction bases numbered 9, after V lost 0 bases and J lost 6 bases. CDR3 size: 16 residues. The CDR3 nucleotides are TGTGCCACCAGCAGAGAAGGCGGGGGACTAGCAGGCGAGCAGTACTTC. It is translated as CATSREGGGLAGEQYF.